This TCR beta chain was sequenced in a study of blood T cell repertoires in COVID-19. Whole-study context: Acute-phase and convalescent COVID-19 samples originated in the United States, Italy and Spain. PBMCs, B-cell-depleted T cells, or T cells provided the cDNA or gDNA that made up the material.

The CDR3 is 17 residues long. Trimming removed 0 bases from V and 8 bases from J, with 22 bases in between. Germline V gives CDR1 LGHDT, CDR2 YNNKEL (reference sequence). Authors' analysis steps: Estimation of nucleated cell counts relied on the amplification of reference gene primers. Method: immunoSEQ multiplex PCR; TCRdb's copy keeps in-frame clones and lacks some. V and J calls and clone size are as listed in that table; D and trimming were resolved from the DNA. The repertoire holds about 58,000 clones, with approximately 91% as singletons. V is TRBV3-1 (or the pseudogene TRBV3-2) and J is TRBJ1-2; D is perhaps TRBD1 (5 bases). The TCR sequence derives from a woman in her sixties or seventies with active COVID-19. What was sequenced was peripheral blood. The CDR3 sequence: CASSQDFTGRAMEGYTF. Written as DNA, the CDR3 is TGTGCCAGCAGCCAAGATTTTACGGGCAGGGCAATGGAAGGCTACACCTTC.